Each of the 28 T cell receptor beta chains below was sequenced from the same sample in a study of cytotoxic CD8 clonotypes in ibrutinib-treated CLL. The table came from immunoSEQ multiplex PCR; TCRdb's copy has only in-frame clones and leaves some out. The sample carries 150,000 or so clones, around 80% recorded once. Source: PBMCs, taken after 24 months of ibrutinib treatment. The origin of the receptors is a human donor with chronic lymphocytic leukemia.

V usage is TRBV7-6 and J usage is TRBJ2-7, with a weak D call TRBD2 (5 bases). Germline lookup yields CDR1 SGHVS and CDR2 FNYEAQ. This CDR3 is built from 16 residues. The V end was cut by 2 bases, the J end by 1 base, with 15 bases between. CDR3 in amino acids: CASSLYGEAQSYEQYF. The CDR3 nucleotides read TGTGCCAGCAGCTTATACGGGGAAGCACAATCCTACGAGCAGTACTTC.

This chain joins TRBV5-1 and TRBJ1-1; D is perhaps TRBD1 (6 bases). The CDR3 length is 14 residues. The V and J ends lost 0 bases and 7 bases respectively, with 13 bases between them. CDR1 is SGHRS, CDR2 YFSETQ, per germline. The CDR3 coding sequence is TGCGCCAGCAGCTTGGGGCAGGGGCCGATTGAAGCTTTCTTT. Its protein is CASSLGQGPIEAFF.

This clone was counted a single time. V usage is TRBV7-9 and J usage is TRBJ2-7; TRBD1 aligns across 12 bases. Germline CDR1 reads SEHNR; CDR2 reads FQNEAQ (reference sequence). The CDR3 is 17 residues long. The J segment lost 0 bases and the V segment lost 4 bases, leaving 7 bases of the junction unmatched. The CDR3 DNA reads TGTGCCAGCAGCTGGGGACAGGGGGCACTTCGCTCCTACGAGCAGTACTTC. This translates into CASSWGQGALRSYEQYF.

In regard to this clone: In the same sample, other DNA sequences code for this CDR3. This chain connects TRBV7-9 to TRBJ1-1; no clear D. CDR1 and CDR2 from the germline V gene are SEHNR and FQNEAQ (reference sequence). Trimming took 5 bases from V and 2 from J, leaving 9 bases between them. This CDR3 region has 13 residues. The CDR3 here is CASSLQGNTEAFF. In DNA form, the CDR3 reads TGTGCCAGCAGCCTACAAGGAAACACTGAAGCTTTCTTT.

The chain recombines TRBV18 with TRBJ2-7, with 9 nucleotides matching TRBD1. CDR3 length: 15 residues. CDR1 and CDR2 from the germline V gene are KGHSH and LQKENI. J gave up 2 bases and V 6 bases, and 8 bases lay outside the gene matches. The CDR3 nucleotides read TGTGCCAGCTCCGCCGGGACAGGGTATCCCTACGAGCAGTACTTC. Its translation is CASSAGTGYPYEQYF.

CDR3 nucleotides: TGTGCCATCAGTGGGTCCACAGGGGAGGCTTACTATGGCTACACCTTC. Protein sequence: CAISGSTGEAYYGYTF. The chain joins TRBV10-3 to TRBJ1-2; 7 bases agree with TRBD1. The CDR3 is made up of 16 amino acids. V gave up 4 bases and J gave up 3 bases; unmatched junction bases: 11. Germline lookup yields CDR1 ENHRY and CDR2 SYGVKD.

The chain combines TRBV27 with TRBJ1-4, with TRBD1 identical over 8 bases. J gave up 2 bases and V 3 bases, and 8 bases lay outside the gene matches. Germline V gives CDR1 MNHEY, CDR2 SMNVEV (reference sequence). The CDR3 is 17 residues long. CDR3 sequence reads: CASSFFSSGGTNEKLFF. For the CDR3, the DNA is TGTGCCAGCAGTTTCTTCTCCTCAGGGGGCACTAATGAAAAACTGTTTTTT.

This clone was observed a single time. The chain uses TRBV10-3 and TRBJ2-3; either TRBD1 or TRBD2 may fit D (6 bases each). The CDR3 contains 15 residues. V lost 5 bases to trimming and J lost 2 bases, with 14 bases between them. CDR1 is ENHRY and CDR2 is SYGVKD in the germline V gene. The chain's CDR3 is CAISRGRQYTDTQYF. DNA for the CDR3: TGTGCCATCAGTCGGGGGCGACAGTACACAGATACGCAGTATTTT.

The CDR3 region is CASSETLSGNTIYF. CDR3 DNA sequence: TGTGCCAGTTCTGAGACGCTCTCTGGAAACACCATATATTTT. The chain carries TRBV19 and TRBJ1-3; D is undetermined. The CDR3 is 14 amino acids. Looked up from germline, CDR1 is LNHDA and CDR2 is SQIVND (reference sequence). Trimming took 8 bases from V and 0 from J, leaving 11 bases between them. The full variable domain, in which reference TRBV19 and TRBJ1-3 provide the parts outside the CDR3, is DGGITQSPKYLFRKEGQNVTLSCEQNLNHDAMYWYRQDPGQGLRLIYYSQIVNDFQKGDIAEGYSVSREKKESFPLTVTSAQKNPTAFYLCASSETLSGNTIYFGEGSWLTVV.

The chain links TRBV27 to TRBJ2-7; possibly TRBD1 for D (6 bases). This CDR3 comprises 13 residues. Per the germline V gene, CDR1 is MNHEY and CDR2 is SMNVEV (reference sequence). V dropped 4 bases and J dropped 5 bases, with 12 bases sitting between them. CDR3 loop: CASSWTALDEQYF. CDR3 in DNA: TGTGCCAGCAGTTGGACAGCCCTGGACGAGCAGTACTTC.

This clone was recorded a few times. This chain links TRBV19 with TRBJ1-5, with TRBD1 matching over 12 bases. CDR3 length equals 17 residues. Looked up from germline, CDR1 is LNHDA and CDR2 is SQIVND (reference sequence). Trimming cost V 4 bases and J 9 bases; bases outside gene matches: 13. CDR3 sequence: CASSTGTGGSISRPQHF. The CDR3 nucleotides read TGTGCCAGTAGTACCGGGACAGGGGGCTCTATATCAAGGCCCCAGCATTTT.

The chain is built from TRBV4-1 and TRBJ1-4, with 7 bases fitting TRBD1. Germline loops: CDR1 MGHRA, CDR2 YSYEKL. The CDR3 sequence is 17 residues long. V lost 2 bases, J lost 8 bases, and 14 bases stayed unmatched. CDR3 protein: CASSQRSTRQGGEKLFF. CDR3 in DNA: TGCGCCAGCAGCCAAAGATCAACCCGACAGGGAGGGGAAAAACTGTTTTTT.

The chain links TRBV6-5 to TRBJ1-4, with D perhaps TRBD1 (5 bases). This CDR3 spans 14 amino acids. Trimming cost V 4 bases and J 5 bases, with 11 bases left between them. Germline assignment: CDR1 MNHEY and CDR2 SVGAGI. The CDR3 reads CASSSGRPNEKLFF. The DNA for the CDR3 is TGTGCCAGCAGTTCGGGACGACCAAATGAAAAACTGTTTTTT.

This chain uses TRBV4-2 with TRBJ2-5, with a possible D match to TRBD2 (6 bases). From germline, CDR1 is LGHNA and CDR2 YNFKEQ. The CDR3 is 14 residues long. V lost 4 bases and J 9 bases, leaving 18 bases between the germline ends. CDR3 DNA: TGTGCCAGCAGCCCGGGACTGGGCCGGGTGGCCCAGTACTTC. Its translation: CASSPGLGRVAQYF.

This rearrangement joins TRBV4-2 to TRBJ1-1; no clear D gene. CDR3 length equals 12 residues. V gave up 0 bases and J gave up 7 bases, with 6 bases separating them. Germline CDR1 is LGHNA and CDR2 is YNFKEQ. Written as DNA, the CDR3 is TGTGCCAGCAGCCAAGAGACGGGTGAAGCTTTCTTT. Its translation is CASSQETGEAFF.

The genes are TRBV2 and TRBJ1-1; weak D call: TRBD1 (5 bases). The CDR3 runs to 13 residues. V was pared by 6 bases and J by 3 bases, with 11 bases between. Germline assignment: CDR1 SNHLY and CDR2 FYNNEI. DNA for the CDR3: TGTGCCAGCAGAAGAGGGACTTACACTGAAGCTTTCTTT. It yields the protein CASRRGTYTEAFF. Drawing the rest from reference TRBV2 and TRBJ1-1, the complete variable domain is EPEVTQTPSHQVTQMGQEVILRCVPISNHLYFYWYRQILGQKVEFLVSFYNNEISEKSEIFDDQFSVERPDGSNFTLKIRSTKLEDSAMYFCASRRGTYTEAFFGQGTRLTVV.

The V and J genes are TRBV4-1 and TRBJ2-1; 10 positions agree with TRBD2. Germline CDR1 MGHRA, CDR2 YSYEKL. The CDR3 covers 14 residues. V lost 7 bases, J lost 4 bases, and 4 bases stayed unmatched. CDR3 region: CASKGTSAYNEQFF. CDR3 bases: TGCGCCAGCAAAGGGACTAGCGCGTACAATGAGCAGTTCTTC.

The V call is TRBV4-3, the J call TRBJ2-7, with TRBD1 matching over 9 bases. In germline, CDR1 is LGHNA, CDR2 YSLEER. With V trimmed by 5 bases and J by 3 bases, 5 bases remained unmatched. The length of the CDR3 is 14 residues. The CDR3 DNA follows: TGCGCCAGCAGCTCGCAGACAGGGGGCTACGAGCAGTACTTC. It translates to CASSSQTGGYEQYF.

This sequence joins TRBV4-2 and TRBJ2-3, with 16 bases that match TRBD2. The J segment lost 1 base and the V segment lost 4 bases, leaving 2 bases of the junction unmatched. The CDR3 has 17 residues. The germline V gene encodes CDR1 LGHNA and CDR2 YNFKEQ. DNA of the CDR3: TGTGCCAGCAGCCGAGGGACTAGCGGGGGGGGCACAGATACGCAGTATTTT. Translation: CASSRGTSGGGTDTQYF.

The chain links TRBV2 to TRBJ1-1; D is unclear. The V end was cut by 5 bases, the J end by 7 bases, with 14 bases between. Germline values: CDR1 SNHLY, CDR2 FYNNEI. The CDR3 has 13 residues. The CDR3 region is CASSKYVVVEAFF. CDR3 nucleotide sequence: TGTGCCAGCAGTAAATACGTGGTTGTTGAAGCTTTCTTT.

The CDR3 sequence: CASSPTFQGEAFF. The CDR3 nucleotides read TGTGCCAGCAGCCCCACGTTTCAGGGAGAAGCTTTCTTT. The V call is TRBV7-3, the J call TRBJ1-1; weak D call: TRBD1 (5 bases). V dropped 5 bases and J dropped 8 bases, with 15 bases sitting between them. The CDR3 totals 13 residues. Germline V gene lookup returns CDR1 SGHTA and CDR2 FQGTGA. Together with reference TRBV7-3 and TRBJ1-1, the CDR3 gives the full variable domain: GAGVSQTPSNKVTEKGKYVELRCDPISGHTALYWYRQSLGQGPEFLIYFQGTGAADDSGLPNDRFFAVRPEGSVSTLKIQRTERGDSAVYLCASSPTFQGEAFFGQGTRLTVV.

The rearrangement joins TRBV10-2 to TRBJ2-1; D is unclear. Germline-derived CDR1 and CDR2 are WSHSY and SAAADI. The CDR3 totals 18 residues. Trimming pared 1 base from V and 1 base from J, leaving 17 bases between. This CDR3 is CASSEFRLETYSYNEQFF. CDR3 DNA: TGCGCCAGCAGTGAGTTCCGCCTAGAGACTTATTCCTACAATGAGCAGTTCTTC.

The V and J genes are TRBV28 and TRBJ1-4, with 7 nucleotides matching TRBD1. The germline V gene encodes CDR1 MDHEN and CDR2 SYDVKM. With 6 bases clipped from V and 8 bases from J, the junction kept 6 bases outside the gene matches. This CDR3 has 13 residues. CDR3 sequence: CASREGAREKLFF. The CDR3, as DNA: TGTGCCAGCAGGGAGGGGGCGCGGGAAAAACTGTTTTTT. The full variable domain, rest sourced from reference TRBV28 and TRBJ1-4, is DVKVTQSSRYLVKRTGEKVFLECVQDMDHENMFWYRQDPGLGLRLIYFSYDVKMKEKGDIPEGYSVSREKKERFSLILESASTNQTSMYLCASREGAREKLFFGSGTQLSVL.

The rearrangement joins TRBV4-3 to TRBJ2-1, with 8 bases fitting TRBD2. Germline-derived CDR1 and CDR2 are LGHNA and YSLEER. The CDR3 runs 16 residues. With 4 bases clipped from V and 9 bases from J, the junction kept 14 bases outside the gene matches. CDR3 region: CASSPSLREGLGEQFF. CDR3 nucleotides: TGCGCCAGCAGCCCAAGTTTACGGGAGGGCCTTGGTGAGCAGTTCTTC.

This clone was seen only once. The rearrangement uses TRBV4-2 and TRBJ1-1, with no clear D. The ends were cut back, 0 bases at V and 1 base at J, with 6 bases in the middle. CDR3 length: 14 amino acids. Per germline, CDR1 LGHNA and CDR2 YNFKEQ. In nucleotides, the CDR3 is TGTGCCAGCAGCCAAGAGTTAAGGAACACTGAAGCTTTCTTT. Its protein is CASSQELRNTEAFF.

V gene TRBV6-6 combines with J gene TRBJ1-2; 10 bases are a match to TRBD1. CDR3 length: 14 residues. Trimming took 4 bases from V and 4 from J; bases not matched to a gene: 3. Per germline, CDR1 MNHNY and CDR2 SVGAGI (reference sequence). DNA for the CDR3: TGTGCCAGCAGTTCGACAGGGGGCGCCTATGGCTACACCTTC. This translates into CASSSTGGAYGYTF.

CDR3 in amino acids: CASSLGAGETQYF. CDR3 nucleotide sequence: TGTGCCAGCAGCTTAGGGGCGGGGGAGACCCAGTACTTC. The V and J genes are TRBV7-2 and TRBJ2-5; the D gene is possibly TRBD2 (6 bases). Between the trimmed V and J ends, which lost 1 base and 5 bases, there was a span of 8 bases. The CDR3 covers 13 residues. Germline CDR1 is SGHTA and CDR2 is FQGNSA.

The chain combines TRBV4-2 with TRBJ1-2, with D uncertain. CDR1 is LGHNA, CDR2 YNFKEQ, per germline. This CDR3 has 13 residues. Trimming left V 2 bases short and J 4 bases short, with 8 bases between. CDR3 region: CASSQSFTYGYTF. CDR3 sequence (DNA): TGTGCCAGCAGCCAAAGTTTCACCTATGGCTACACCTTC.